This T cell receptor (beta chain) was recovered during a study of graft-versus-host responses after intestinal transplantation. Generated by immunoSEQ multiplex PCR, the TCRdb table keeps only in-frame clones and is missing some. Among over 100,000 clones, roughly 87% were seen once, and the ten largest hold 0.9%. The CDR3 extends over 13 amino acids. Per the germline V gene, CDR1 is ENHRY and CDR2 is SYGVKD. Trimming cost V 3 bases and J 6 bases, with 8 bases left between them. Study-wide points: Researchers found GvH clones in recipient marrow, and some showed up first in ileum or blood.

Note on this clone: Its antigen remains unidentified.

This TCR derives from a human donor who received an intestinal transplant. The V gene is TRBV10-3, the J gene TRBJ2-2, with D maybe TRBD1 (6 bases). This material consisted of unstimulated CD4+ T cells sorted from spleen or lymph node cells, taken before intestinal transplant. The CDR3 DNA follows: TGTGCCATCAGTGATAAGGGGGCCGGGGAGCTGTTTTTT. Translating gives CAISDKGAGELFF.